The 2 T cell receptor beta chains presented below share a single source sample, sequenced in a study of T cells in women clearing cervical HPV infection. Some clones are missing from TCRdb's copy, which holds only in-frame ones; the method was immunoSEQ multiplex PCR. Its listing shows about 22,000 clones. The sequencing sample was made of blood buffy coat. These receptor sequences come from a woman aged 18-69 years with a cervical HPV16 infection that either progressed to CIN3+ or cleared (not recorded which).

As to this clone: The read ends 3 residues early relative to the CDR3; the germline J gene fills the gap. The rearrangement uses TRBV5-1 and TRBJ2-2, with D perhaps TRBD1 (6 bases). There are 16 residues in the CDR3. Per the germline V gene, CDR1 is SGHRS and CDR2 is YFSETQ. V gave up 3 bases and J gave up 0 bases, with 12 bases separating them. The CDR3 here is CASSSNRVSNTGELFF. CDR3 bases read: TGCGCCAGCAGCTCCAACAGGGTATCGAACACCGGGGAG. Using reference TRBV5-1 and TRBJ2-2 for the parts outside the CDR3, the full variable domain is KAGVTQTPRYLIKTRGQQVTLSCSPISGHRSVSWYQQTPGQGLQFLFEYFSETQRNKGNFPGRFSGRQFSNSRSEMNVSTLELGDSALYLCASSSNRVSNTGELFFGEGSRLTVL.

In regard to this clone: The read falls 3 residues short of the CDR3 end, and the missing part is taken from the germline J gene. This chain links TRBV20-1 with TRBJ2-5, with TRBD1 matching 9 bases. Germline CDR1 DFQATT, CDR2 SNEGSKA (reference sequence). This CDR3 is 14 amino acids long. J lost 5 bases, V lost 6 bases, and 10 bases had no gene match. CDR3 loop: CSANYRGPGETQYF. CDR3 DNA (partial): TGCAGTGCAAATTACAGGGGGCCGGGGGAGACC.